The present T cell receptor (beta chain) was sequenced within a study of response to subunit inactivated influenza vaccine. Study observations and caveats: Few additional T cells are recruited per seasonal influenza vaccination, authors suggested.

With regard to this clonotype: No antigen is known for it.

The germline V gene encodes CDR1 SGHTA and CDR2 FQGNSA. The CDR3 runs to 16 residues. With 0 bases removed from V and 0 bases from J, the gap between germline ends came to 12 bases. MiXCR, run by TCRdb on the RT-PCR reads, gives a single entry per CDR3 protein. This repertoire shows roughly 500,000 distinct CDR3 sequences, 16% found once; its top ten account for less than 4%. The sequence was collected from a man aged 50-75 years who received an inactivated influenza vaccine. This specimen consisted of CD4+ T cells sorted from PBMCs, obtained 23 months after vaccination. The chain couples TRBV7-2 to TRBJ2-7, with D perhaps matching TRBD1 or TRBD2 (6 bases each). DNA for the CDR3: TGTGCCAGCAGCTTAGCGGGAGGACAGAGCTCCTACGAGCAGTACTTC. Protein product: CASSLAGGQSSYEQYF.